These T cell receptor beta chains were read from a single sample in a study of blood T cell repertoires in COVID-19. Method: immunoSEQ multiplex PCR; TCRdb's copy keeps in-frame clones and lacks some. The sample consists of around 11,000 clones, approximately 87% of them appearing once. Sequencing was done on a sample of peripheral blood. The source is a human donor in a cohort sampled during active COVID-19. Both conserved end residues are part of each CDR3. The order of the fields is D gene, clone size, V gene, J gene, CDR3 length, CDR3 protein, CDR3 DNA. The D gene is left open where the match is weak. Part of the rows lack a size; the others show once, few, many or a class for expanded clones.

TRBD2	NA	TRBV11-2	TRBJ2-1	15	CASSMGLAVYNEQFF	TGTGCCAGCAGCATGGGACTAGCGGTCTACAATGAGCAGTTCTTC
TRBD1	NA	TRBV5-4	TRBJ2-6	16	CASSGAGTAGANVLTF	TGTGCCAGCAGCGGTGCCGGGACAGCTGGGGCCAACGTCCTGACTTTC
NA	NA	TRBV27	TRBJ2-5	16	CASSFHGTPAKETQYF	TGTGCCAGCAGTTTCCACGGGACACCGGCGAAAGAGACCCAGTACTTC
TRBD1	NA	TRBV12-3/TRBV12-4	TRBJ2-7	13	CASSSQGMYEQYF	TGTGCCAGCAGTTCACAGGGGATGTACGAGCAGTACTTC
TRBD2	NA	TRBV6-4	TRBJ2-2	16	CASSALAGGPTGELFF	TGTGCCAGCAGTGCCCTAGCGGGAGGGCCCACCGGGGAGCTGTTTTTT
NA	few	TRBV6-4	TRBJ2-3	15	CASSESSGSGDTQYF	TGTGCCAGCAGTGAATCCAGCGGCTCAGGAGATACGCAGTATTTT
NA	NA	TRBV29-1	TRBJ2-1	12	CSVVQAYNEQFF	TGCAGCGTTGTACAGGCCTACAATGAGCAGTTCTTC
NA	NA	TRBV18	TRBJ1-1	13	CASSPVRNTEAFF	TGTGCCAGCTCACCAGTCAGGAACACTGAAGCTTTCTTT
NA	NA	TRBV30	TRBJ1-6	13	CAWNLEGGSPLHF	TGTGCCTGGAATTTGGAGGGCGGGTCACCCCTCCACTTT
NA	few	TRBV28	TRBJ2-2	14	CASSLYINTGELFF	TGTGCCAGCAGTTTATACATAAACACCGGGGAGCTGTTTTTT
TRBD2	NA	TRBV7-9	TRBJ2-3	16	CASSFLGTSGTDTQYF	TGTGCCAGCAGCTTCCTAGGGACTAGCGGCACAGATACGCAGTATTTT
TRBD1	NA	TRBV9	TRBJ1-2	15	CASSTTGGLQYGYTF	TGTGCCAGCAGCACGACAGGGGGCCTTCAGTATGGCTACACCTTC
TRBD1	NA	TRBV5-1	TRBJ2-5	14	CASSLATGTETQYF	TGCGCCAGCAGCTTGGCGACAGGGACCGAGACCCAGTACTTC
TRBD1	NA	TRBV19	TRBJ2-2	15	CASSRTGGMSGELFF	TGTGCCAGTAGTCGGACAGGGGGTATGTCCGGGGAGCTGTTTTTT
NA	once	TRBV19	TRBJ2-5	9	CARAGTQYF	TGTGCCAGAGCGGGGACCCAGTACTTC
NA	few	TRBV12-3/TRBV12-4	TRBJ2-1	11	CASSPSTTSFF	TGTGCCAGCAGTCCCTCGACTACCTCGTTCTTC
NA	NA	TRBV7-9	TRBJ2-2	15	CASSYTGFGTGELFF	TGTGCCAGCAGCTATACAGGGTTCGGCACCGGGGAGCTGTTTTTT
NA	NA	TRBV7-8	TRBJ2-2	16	CASSPGGAGGPGELFF	TGTGCCAGCAGCCCAGGGGGCGCGGGAGGGCCCGGGGAGCTGTTTTTT
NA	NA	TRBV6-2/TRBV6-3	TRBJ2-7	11	CASSYRREQYF	TGTGCCAGCAGTTACCGCAGGGAGCAGTACTTC
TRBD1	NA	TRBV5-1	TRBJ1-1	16	CASTLTGAFLKTEAFF	TGCGCCAGCACCTTGACAGGGGCATTCTTGAAAACTGAAGCTTTCTTT
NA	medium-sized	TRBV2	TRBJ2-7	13	CASSDLDSGEQYF	TGTGCCAGCAGTGACCTGGATTCGGGCGAGCAGTACTTC
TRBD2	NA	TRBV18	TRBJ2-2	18	CASSRRGLAGANTGELFF	TGTGCCAGCTCACGACGGGGACTAGCGGGAGCGAACACCGGGGAGCTGTTTTTT
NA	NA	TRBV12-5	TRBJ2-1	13	CASGYDRSNEQFF	TGTGCTAGTGGTTACGACAGGTCCAATGAGCAGTTCTTC
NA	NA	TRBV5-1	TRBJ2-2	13	CASSLTTEGELFF	TGCGCCAGCAGCTTGACAACAGAGGGGGAGCTGTTTTTT
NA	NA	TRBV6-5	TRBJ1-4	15	CASSRAGVVGEKLFF	TGTGCCAGCAGTCGAGCAGGGGTTGTTGGGGAAAAACTGTTTTTT
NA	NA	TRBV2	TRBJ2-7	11	CASRLVYEQYF	TGTGCCAGCAGGCTAGTGTACGAGCAGTACTTC
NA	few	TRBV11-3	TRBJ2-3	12	CASSLHTDTQYF	TGTGCCAGCAGCTTACATACAGATACGCAGTATTTT
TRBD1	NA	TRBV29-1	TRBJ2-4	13	CSVDRGTGDIQYF	TGCAGCGTGGACAGGGGGACCGGGGACATTCAGTACTTC
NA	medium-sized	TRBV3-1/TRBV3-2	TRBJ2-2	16	CASSQPGHPTSGELFF	TGTGCCAGCAGCCAGCCGGGACACCCTACCTCCGGGGAGCTGTTTTTT
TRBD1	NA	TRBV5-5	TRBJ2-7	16	CASSYTRGTGYYEQYF	TGTGCCAGCAGCTACACGAGGGGGACAGGGTACTACGAGCAGTACTTC
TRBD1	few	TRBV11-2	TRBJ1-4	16	CASSLEGQARGEKLFF	TGTGCCAGCAGCTTAGAAGGACAGGCCAGGGGTGAAAAACTGTTTTTT
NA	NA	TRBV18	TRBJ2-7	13	CASSPSRGGEQYF	TGTGCCAGCTCACCAAGTCGAGGCGGCGAGCAGTACTTC
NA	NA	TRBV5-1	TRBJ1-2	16	CASSPSYSTANYGYTF	TGCGCCAGCAGCCCCTCCTACAGTACCGCTAACTATGGCTACACCTTC
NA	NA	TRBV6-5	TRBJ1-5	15	CASSRDRGHNQPQHF	TGTGCCAGCAGTCGCGACAGAGGCCACAATCAGCCCCAGCATTTT
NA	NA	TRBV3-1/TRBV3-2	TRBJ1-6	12	CASSPYNSPLHF	TGTGCCAGCAGCCCTTATAATTCACCCCTCCACTTT
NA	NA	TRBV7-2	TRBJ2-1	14	CASSFLGGYNEQFF	TGTGCCAGCAGCTTCCTCGGGGGTTACAATGAGCAGTTCTTC
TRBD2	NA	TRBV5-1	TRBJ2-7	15	CASSLKGGVSYEQYF	TGCGCCAGCAGCTTGAAGGGAGGGGTCTCCTACGAGCAGTACTTC
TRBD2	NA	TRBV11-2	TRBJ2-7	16	CASSLTLAGQSYEQYF	TGTGCCAGCAGCTTAACCCTAGCGGGACAGAGTTACGAGCAGTACTTC
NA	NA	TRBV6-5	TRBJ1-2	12	CASRPGGFGYTF	TGTGCCAGCAGGCCGGGGGGCTTTGGCTACACCTTC
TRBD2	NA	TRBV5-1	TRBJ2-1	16	CASSLVGTSGLREQFF	TGCGCCAGCAGCTTGGTCGGGACTAGCGGACTTCGAGAGCAGTTCTTC
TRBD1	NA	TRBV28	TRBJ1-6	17	CASSLTGQIFYNSPLHF	TGTGCCAGCAGTTTAACGGGACAGATCTTCTATAATTCACCCCTCCACTTT
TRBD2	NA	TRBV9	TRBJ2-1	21	CASSQGPLTVVVAGGGNEQFF	TGTGCCAGCAGCCAGGGACCCCTTACCGTAGTAGTAGCGGGAGGGGGCAATGAGCAGTTCTTC
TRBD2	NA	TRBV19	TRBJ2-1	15	CASFRTSADINEQFF	TGTGCCAGTTTTCGGACTAGCGCAGATATAAATGAGCAGTTCTTC
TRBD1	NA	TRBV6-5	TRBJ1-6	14	CASLRDRVNSPLHF	TGTGCCAGCCTTCGGGACAGGGTTAATTCACCCCTCCACTTT
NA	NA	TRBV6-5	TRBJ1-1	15	CASSGATEMNTEAFF	TGTGCCAGCAGCGGAGCGACAGAAATGAACACTGAAGCTTTCTTT
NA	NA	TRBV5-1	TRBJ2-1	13	CASSFEGYNEQFF	TGCGCCAGCAGCTTCGAGGGTTACAATGAGCAGTTCTTC
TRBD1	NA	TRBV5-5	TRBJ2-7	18	CASSLKPPGPGRGSEQYF	TGTGCCAGCAGCTTGAAGCCCCCGGGACCAGGCAGGGGGAGCGAGCAGTACTTC
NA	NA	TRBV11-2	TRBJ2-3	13	CASRPQTTDTQYF	TGTGCCAGCAGGCCACAAACGACAGATACGCAGTATTTT
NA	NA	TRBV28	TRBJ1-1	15	CASSLPSTGNTEAFF	TGTGCCAGCAGTTTGCCCTCGACAGGCAACACTGAAGCTTTCTTT
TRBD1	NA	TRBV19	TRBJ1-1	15	CASIDRGLKDTEAFF	TGTGCCAGTATCGACAGGGGGTTGAAGGACACTGAAGCTTTCTTT
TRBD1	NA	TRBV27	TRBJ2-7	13	CASSPRTGSGQYF	TGTGCCAGCAGTCCCAGGACAGGTTCGGGGCAGTACTTC
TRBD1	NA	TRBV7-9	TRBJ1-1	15	CASSVYNRGDTEAFF	TGTGCCAGCAGCGTATATAACAGGGGTGACACTGAAGCTTTCTTT
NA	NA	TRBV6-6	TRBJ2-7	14	CASGQGGIGSEQYF	TGTGCCAGCGGGCAAGGCGGGATCGGAAGCGAGCAGTACTTC
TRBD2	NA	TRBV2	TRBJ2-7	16	CASSEFLLAENYEQYF	TGTGCCAGCAGTGAATTTTTACTAGCGGAAAACTACGAGCAGTACTTC
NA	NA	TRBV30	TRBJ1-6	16	CAWSDKSSSYNSPLHF	TGTGCCTGGAGTGATAAGAGTAGCTCCTATAATTCACCCCTCCACTTT